This record concerns one T cell receptor beta chain sequence. Its specificity is not known. This entry is derived from a study of OX40 agonist ivuxolimab in advanced cancers. On the study more broadly: Patients were dosed with the agonistic anti-OX40 (CD134) antibody ivuxolimab. Patients in the trial were receiving intravenous ivuxolimab every 2 weeks, at doses of 0.01 to 10 mg/kg. Eligibility admitted prior anti-PD-1, anti-PD-L1 or anti-CTLA-4 therapy; 40% had some. Study-wide results and limits: CD8+ T cells showed, on average, more clonal expansion than CD4+ cells.

Using immunoSEQ multiplex PCR, the repertoire was profiled, and TCRdb retains in-frame clones only, with some absent. The sample lists 55,000 to 80,000 clones, about 88% occurring once. This CDR3 is 14 amino acids long. The V and J ends lost 3 bases and 12 bases respectively, with 17 bases between them. Per the germline V gene, CDR1 is MNHEY and CDR2 is SMNVEV (reference sequence). The source is an adult with an advanced solid tumor such as melanoma, head and neck, liver or kidney cancer. This specimen consisted of CD4+ or CD8+ T cells sorted from blood, obtained in a trial of the OX40 agonist ivuxolimab. The rearrangement uses TRBV27 and TRBJ1-4; tentative D call: TRBD1 (6 bases). The CDR3 DNA sequence: TGTGCCAGCAGTTTTGGGCAGGGGTTCGGTGAACTGTTTTTT. It is translated as CASSFGQGFGELFF.